This TCR beta chain was retrieved from a study of T cell responses to AZD1222 COVID-19 vaccine. Clones were read by immunoSEQ multiplex PCR, and TCRdb kept only the in-frame ones, dropping some. The sample lists 120,000 to 150,000 clones, roughly 86% occurring once. Findings and caveats of the study: Clonal diversity was possibly underestimated, and white British individuals and females predominated among donors. Sampling that yielded the repertoires occurred only after the peak T cell response. Unmutated variant regions are reportedly the target of nearly half of TCRs that are spike-specific. At baseline, just five to seven AZD1222 recipients tested seropositive.

On this clone: Its antigen is unknown.

The CDR3 has 13 amino acids. Trimming removed 2 bases from V and 1 base from J, with 6 bases in between. Germline loops: CDR1 MNHEY, CDR2 SVGEGT. This chain uses TRBV6-2 or TRBV6-3 with TRBJ2-7; no reliable D call. This specimen was peripheral blood, taken 28 days after the second dose of the MenACWY control vaccine. This TCR was sampled from an adult who received the MenACWY meningococcal vaccine as a control. CDR3 in amino acids: CASSYRPSYEQYF. The CDR3 DNA reads as TGTGCCAGCAGTTACCGTCCATCCTACGAGCAGTACTTC.